A selection of T cell receptor beta chains follows, all from one sample in a study of blood T cell repertoires in COVID-19. The assay was immunoSEQ multiplex PCR, and TCRdb's table has in-frame clones only and misses some. The repertoire holds fewer than 200,000 clones, with just under 85% as singletons. Sequenced material: peripheral blood. These receptors were taken from a woman older than 75 with acute or convalescent COVID-19. Each CDR3 is given with its conserved first and last residue. A D gene is named only where the DNA matches it firmly. Some rows mark clone size as missing; the rest say once, few, many or name a class of expanded clone.

J,size,V,D,CDR3,DNA
TRBJ2-2,few,TRBV7-9,TRBD2,CASRLASAGELFF,TGTGCCAGCAGACTAGCGAGCGCCGGGGAGCTGTTTTTT
TRBJ2-7,NA,TRBV27,NA,CASSSEAGHEQYF,TGTGCCAGCAGTTCCGAAGCGGGCCACGAGCAGTACTTC
TRBJ2-7,NA,TRBV5-6,TRBD1,CASSLGQGLSYEQYF,TGTGCCAGCAGCTTGGGACAGGGGTTATCCTACGAGCAGTACTTC
TRBJ2-2,NA,TRBV11-2,TRBD2,CASSLYPSGTSGSGELFF,TGTGCCAGCAGCCTGTACCCCTCCGGGACTAGCGGGTCCGGGGAGCTGTTTTTT
TRBJ2-7,many,TRBV9,NA,CASTPGSSDYEQYF,TGTGCCAGCACCCCAGGTAGTAGCGACTACGAGCAGTACTTC
TRBJ1-3,NA,TRBV25-1,NA,CASSELAGSSGNTIYF,TGTGCCAGCAGTGAATTGGCGGGGAGCTCTGGAAACACCATATATTTT
TRBJ1-1,NA,TRBV29-1,NA,CSVERGGTEAFF,TGCAGCGTTGAGAGGGGAGGCACTGAAGCTTTCTTT
TRBJ2-2,NA,TRBV4-1,NA,CASSQGLRTGELFF,TGCGCCAGCAGCCAGGGACTTCGAACCGGGGAGCTGTTTTTT
TRBJ2-5,many,TRBV19,NA,CASSADRDSKDLQETQYF,TGTGCCAGTAGTGCAGACCGGGACTCCAAAGACCTCCAAGAGACCCAGTACTTC
TRBJ1-2,NA,TRBV28,NA,CASSSGGAVGYTF,TGTGCCAGCAGTTCCGGCGGGGCTGTTGGCTACACCTTC
TRBJ2-1,NA,TRBV11-3,TRBD2,CASSRDGLAGGEQFF,TGTGCCAGCAGCCGTGACGGACTAGCGGGAGGGGAGCAGTTCTTC
TRBJ1-2,NA,TRBV30,NA,CAWSDSGYGYTF,TGTGCCTGGAGTGACAGCGGATATGGCTACACCTTC
TRBJ2-1,NA,TRBV7-2,NA,CASSLRGISGYNNEQFF,TGTGCCAGCAGCTTACGCGGGATTTCGGGATATAACAATGAGCAGTTCTTC
TRBJ1-2,few,TRBV7-9,NA,CASSLQGDYGYTF,TGTGCCAGCAGCTTACAAGGGGACTATGGCTACACCTTC
TRBJ2-3,few,TRBV5-4,NA,CASRRYTTSTDTQYF,TGTGCCAGCAGAAGATACACGACTAGCACAGATACGCAGTATTTT
TRBJ2-7,NA,TRBV6-5,TRBD2,CASSSLLAGSSYEQYF,TGTGCCAGCAGTTCGCTTCTAGCGGGAAGCTCCTACGAGCAGTACTTC
TRBJ2-1,NA,TRBV7-2,NA,CASSLMADTNNEQFF,TGTGCCAGCAGCTTAATGGCAGATACTAACAATGAGCAGTTCTTC
TRBJ2-4,NA,TRBV7-2,TRBD2,CASSLGPPSGVAKNIQYF,TGTGCCAGCAGCTTAGGCCCCCCCAGCGGGGTAGCCAAAAACATTCAGTACTTC
TRBJ1-1,NA,TRBV10-1,NA,CASSESLNTEAFF,TGCGCCAGCAGTGAGAGCCTGAACACTGAAGCTTTCTTT
TRBJ2-1,NA,TRBV2,TRBD2,CASSEGLAGVYEQFF,TGTGCCAGCAGCGAGGGACTAGCGGGAGTGTATGAGCAGTTCTTC
TRBJ2-7,NA,TRBV5-6,TRBD1,CASSSGTGGYPYEQYF,TGTGCCAGCAGCTCCGGGACAGGGGGTTACCCTTACGAGCAGTACTTC
TRBJ2-4,NA,TRBV20-1,NA,CSASPGLAGIQYF,TGCAGTGCCAGTCCCGGGCTAGCTGGCATTCAGTACTTC
TRBJ1-5,NA,TRBV6-2/TRBV6-3,TRBD1,CASSYNRGNSQPQHF,TGTGCCAGCAGTTACAACAGGGGGAACTCCCAGCCCCAGCATTTT
TRBJ2-2,once,TRBV3-1/TRBV3-2,NA,CASSLLADNTGELFF,TGTGCCAGCAGCCTTTTAGCGGACAACACCGGGGAGCTGTTTTTT
TRBJ1-3,NA,TRBV18,NA,CASSPRQISSSGNTIYF,TGTGCCAGCTCACCACGACAGATTTCGAGCTCTGGAAACACCATATATTTT
TRBJ2-1,NA,TRBV10-3,NA,CATLNTEYNEQFF,TGTGCCACCCTAAATACGGAGTACAATGAGCAGTTCTTC
TRBJ2-3,NA,TRBV15,TRBD1,CATSARQGNTDTQYF,TGTGCCACCAGCGCGCGACAGGGAAACACAGATACGCAGTATTTT
TRBJ1-1,NA,TRBV6-6,NA,CASSYQQVNTEAFF,TGTGCCAGCAGTTACCAACAAGTTAACACTGAAGCTTTCTTT
TRBJ2-1,NA,TRBV9,TRBD2,CASSVGGGSASYNEQFF,TGTGCCAGCAGCGTAGGTGGCGGGAGCGCATCCTACAATGAGCAGTTCTTC
TRBJ1-1,few,TRBV5-1,NA,CASSLNRARWFF,TGCGCCAGCAGCTTAAACAGGGCTCGGTGGTTCTTT
TRBJ1-5,NA,TRBV21-1,NA,CASSSSWRFRQEESQPQHF,TGTGCCAGCAGCTCAAGCTGGAGATTTCGACAGGAAGAAAGTCAGCCCCAGCATTTT
TRBJ1-1,NA,TRBV10-3,NA,CAISTREAEAFF,TGTGCCATCAGTACCAGGGAGGCTGAAGCTTTCTTT
TRBJ1-2,NA,TRBV19,NA,CASSVEPGKRGYTF,TGTGCCAGTAGTGTAGAGCCGGGGAAGCGGGGCTACACCTTC
TRBJ2-2,NA,TRBV9,NA,CASSKNSQGNTGELFF,TGTGCCAGCAGCAAAAATTCGCAGGGGAACACCGGGGAGCTGTTTTTT
TRBJ2-1,NA,TRBV7-9,TRBD2,CASSHSGSGNEQFF,TGTGCCAGCAGCCATAGCGGGAGTGGTAATGAGCAGTTCTTC
TRBJ1-4,NA,TRBV28,TRBD1,CASSRQTGGASEKLFF,TGTGCCAGCAGTCGACAGACAGGGGGCGCAAGTGAAAAACTGTTTTTT
TRBJ2-7,NA,TRBV5-8,NA,CASSSSRGHNYEQYF,TGTGCCAGCAGCTCTTCTAGAGGACATAACTACGAGCAGTACTTC